This T cell receptor (beta chain) stems from a study of PD-L1 blockade in urothelial cancer. This CDR3 is built from 17 residues. Looked up from germline, CDR1 is LGHNA and CDR2 is YNFKEQ. Trimming at V came to 0 bases and at J to 6 bases, leaving 9 bases not matched to a gene. Sequenced by immunoSEQ multiplex PCR; TCRdb stores in-frame clones only, minus some. The sample includes around 100,000 clones, 70% to 85% of them seen just once. The study collected 1 to 8 samples per patient, pretreatment and on-treatment. The TCR was taken from a man aged 45-65 years with urothelial cancer. The chain recombines TRBV4-2 with TRBJ2-2; TRBD1 matches 8 bases. This specimen consisted of PBMCs, obtained around atezolizumab (anti-PD-L1) treatment. For the CDR3, the DNA is TGTGCCAGCAGCCAAGAGCCGGGACAGGTCATCGCCGGGGAGCTGTTTTTT. Its protein is CASSQEPGQVIAGELFF.